This record covers a single T cell receptor (beta chain). The antigen is unknown. The record originates from a study of T cells expressing NK-cell markers. Across the whole study: Most of the eight sequenced donors were classified as HCMV-seropositive, and one was classified as seronegative.

Overall study findings and caveats: The share of CD8+ T cells held by dominant NKG2C+ clonotypes was 1.0-7.0% in over 5 donors.

TCRdb re-analyzed the 5' RACE reads; it lists each CDR3 protein once, without DNA. The table for this sample gives 500,000 or so distinct CDR3 sequences. Looked up from germline, CDR1 is SQVTM and CDR2 is ANQGSEA. The CDR3 is 12 residues long. This chain joins TRBV29-1 and TRBJ2-1. The source is a man aged 18 to 30 in good health. The sequenced sample was blood T cells: a sorted CD56 or NKG2C T cell subset, CD4+ or CD8+ T cells, or bulk PBMC T cells (not recorded which). CDR3 loop: CSGEEGYNEQFF.